This TCR beta chain was found in a study of CD8 T cells in Susac syndrome. CDR3 length: 11 amino acids. Trimming removed 6 bases at V and 9 bases at J, with 9 bases between. This clonotype was counted a single time. An amount of RNA that ranged from roughly 0.5 to 1 ug was reverse transcribed with random hexamers. TCRdb ran MiXCR on the immunoSEQ multiplex PCR reads and lists one entry per CDR3 protein. The sample includes around 170,000 distinct CDR3 sequences, roughly 95% of them seen just once. The sample was CD4+ T cells from PBMCs. The TCR sequence derives from a human donor with Susac syndrome. The gene calls are TRBV12-3 or TRBV12-4 and TRBJ1-5; D unresolved. The CDR3 DNA reads as TGTGCCAGCAGCCTGAGTGGGCCCCAGCATTTT. Its translation: CASSLSGPQHF.